This T cell receptor (beta chain) was recorded in a study of Graves' ophthalmopathy and Graves' hyperthyroidism. Amplification targeted the TCR beta CDR3 regions, with RNA transcripts as the source material. HTBI primers served in a first-round RT-PCR, which a second-round multiplex PCR followed. One entry per CDR3 protein, called by TCRdb with MiXCR from the multiplex PCR reads. The repertoire holds roughly 50,000 distinct CDR3 sequences, approximately 52% seen once, with around 4.5% in the top ten. Germline CDR1 reads DFQATT; CDR2 reads SNEGSKA (reference sequence). The CDR3 spans 15 residues. With 6 bases removed from V and 1 base from J, the gap between germline ends came to 16 bases. General study findings and limits: Sensitivity of roughly 64% and specificity of around 72% were achieved by the model that predicted ophthalmopathy progression.

This clonotype was seen many times. Its matching antigen is unknown. Input material: peripheral blood. The V call is TRBV20-1, the J call TRBJ2-4, with D perhaps TRBD1 (6 bases). This TCR came from an adult woman with Graves' ophthalmopathy. The CDR3 region is CSARDTGSAKNIQYF. The CDR3 DNA is TGCAGTGCCCGAGATACAGGGTCCGCCAAAAACATTCAGTACTTC.